The 25 T cell receptor beta chains below come from one sample, sequenced in a study of cytotoxic CD8 clonotypes in ibrutinib-treated CLL. Only in-frame clones appear in the TCRdb table, and some are missing; sequencing was by immunoSEQ multiplex PCR. Of 150,000 or so clones listed, 79% are singletons. Sequences were derived from PBMCs, sampled after 12 months of ibrutinib treatment. The receptors here all came from a human donor with chronic lymphocytic leukemia.

This rearrangement joins TRBV9 to TRBJ2-7; perhaps TRBD2 as D (6 bases). The CDR3 is 15 residues long. Germline V lookup: CDR1 SGDLS, CDR2 YYNGEE. The V end was cut by 5 bases, the J end by 4 bases, with 19 bases between. The CDR3 nucleotides read TGTGCCAGCAGTGAATCGGGGGACCAGCGGTACGAGCAGTACTTC. It is translated as CASSESGDQRYEQYF. The complete variable domain, with remaining parts taken from reference TRBV9 and TRBJ2-7, reads DSGVTQTPKHLITATGQRVTLRCSPRSGDLSVYWYQQSLDQGLQFLIQYYNGEERAKGNILERFSAQQFPDLHSELNLSSLELGDSALYFCASSESGDQRYEQYFGPGTRLTVT.

This chain links TRBV5-1 with TRBJ2-4; D gene unclear. CDR3 length equals 14 residues. Trimming stripped 2 bases from V and 8 bases from J, with 14 bases between. Germline CDR1 is SGHRS and CDR2 is YFSETQ. CDR3 coding DNA: TGCGCCAGCAGCTTAATAGGGATTGCGGACATTCAGTACTTC. It yields the protein CASSLIGIADIQYF. Full variable domain (outside the CDR3, taken from reference TRBV5-1 and TRBJ2-4): KAGVTQTPRYLIKTRGQQVTLSCSPISGHRSVSWYQQTPGQGLQFLFEYFSETQRNKGNFPGRFSGRQFSNSRSEMNVSTLELGDSALYLCASSLIGIADIQYFGAGTRLSVL.

The CDR3 DNA reads as TGTGCCAGCAGCTTGACTAGCGGGAAATTCGGAGAGACCCAGTACTTC. Protein sequence: CASSLTSGKFGETQYF. The rearrangement links TRBV5-5 to TRBJ2-5, with 10 nucleotides matching TRBD2. The junction had 7 bases not matched to a gene; V was cut back by 1 base and J by 4 bases. The V gene's germline CDR1 is SGHKS and CDR2 YYEKEE (reference sequence). The CDR3 sequence is 16 residues long.

This chain links TRBV5-5 with TRBJ2-1, with TRBD1 identical over 10 bases. Losses at the gene ends were 1 base for V and 4 bases for J; bases not matched to a gene: 2. The CDR3 length is 15 residues. Looked up from germline, CDR1 is SGHKS and CDR2 is YYEKEE (reference sequence). The CDR3 DNA is TGTGCCAGCAGCTTGAGGGACAGGGGTTACAATGAGCAGTTCTTC. Protein product: CASSLRDRGYNEQFF. Full variable domain (rest looked up from reference TRBV5-5 and TRBJ2-1): DAGVTQSPTHLIKTRGQQVTLRCSPISGHKSVSWYQQVLGQGPQFIFQYYEKEERGRGNFPDRFSARQFPNYSSELNVNALLLGDSALYLCASSLRDRGYNEQFFGPGTRLTVL.

V is TRBV5-1 and J is TRBJ2-3; TRBD1 matches 7 bases. This CDR3 is built from 14 residues. Unmatched junction bases numbered 2, after V lost 3 bases and J lost 1 base. CDR1 is SGHRS, CDR2 YFSETQ, per germline. The CDR3 region is CASSSGQGTDTQYF. DNA of the CDR3: TGCGCCAGCAGCTCCGGACAGGGCACAGATACGCAGTATTTT.

V and J are TRBV12-5 and TRBJ2-7; TRBD1 matches at 10 bases. This CDR3 has 13 residues. Germline V gene sequence: CDR1 LGHNT, CDR2 FRNRAP. V gave up 5 bases and J gave up 9 bases; unmatched junction bases: 7. The CDR3 here is CASGRTGGLGQYF. CDR3 bases: TGTGCTAGTGGTCGGACAGGGGGACTAGGGCAGTACTTC.

This chain joins TRBV6-5 and TRBJ2-7; D might be TRBD2 (6 bases). This CDR3 comprises 16 residues. The germline V and J ends were trimmed by 2 bases and 0 bases, with 14 bases remaining between them. Germline V gene lookup returns CDR1 MNHEY and CDR2 SVGAGI. Here the CDR3 DNA reads TGTGCCAGCAGTTACGGGAGGAGGATTAGCTCCTACGAGCAGTACTTC. It codes for CASSYGRRISSYEQYF.

The sample holds one count of this clone. The V gene is TRBV4-2, the J gene TRBJ2-7; 9 bases are shared with TRBD2. The ends lost 5 bases at V and 0 bases at J; junction bases unmatched: 5. CDR1 and CDR2 (germline): LGHNA, YNFKEQ. This CDR3 comprises 15 residues. CDR3 in amino acids: CASSTNSGSSYEQYF. The CDR3 DNA reads TGTGCCAGCAGCACGAATAGCGGGAGCTCCTACGAGCAGTACTTC.

This chain uses TRBV6-5 with TRBJ2-7; D may match TRBD1 or TRBD2 (6 bases each). The CDR3 loop spans 16 amino acids. V was trimmed by 3 bases and J by 3 bases, leaving 18 bases between them. CDR1 is MNHEY and CDR2 is SVGAGI in the germline V gene. The CDR3 is CASSYHHTGANYEQYF. The CDR3 bases are TGTGCCAGCAGTTATCATCACACGGGGGCAAACTACGAGCAGTACTTC.

V usage is TRBV14 and J usage is TRBJ2-7, with D perhaps TRBD1 (6 bases). This CDR3 contains 15 residues. CDR1 is SGHDN and CDR2 is FVKESK in the germline V gene. V was trimmed by 2 bases and J by 3 bases, leaving 14 bases between them. CDR3 nucleotide sequence: TGTGCCAGCAGCCAACCCCAGGGGATAGACTACGAGCAGTACTTC. Translated: CASSQPQGIDYEQYF.

CDR3: CASSPTGILAGANVLTF. The CDR3 DNA sequence: TGTGCCAGCAGCCCGACAGGTATCTTGGCTGGGGCCAACGTCCTGACTTTC. J is TRBJ2-6 and V is TRBV27; D might be TRBD1 (6 bases). V was trimmed by 6 bases and J by 2 bases, leaving 17 bases between them. Looked up from germline, CDR1 is MNHEY and CDR2 is SMNVEV (reference sequence). This CDR3 contains 17 residues. Supplemented by reference TRBV27 and TRBJ2-6, the full variable domain reads EAQVTQNPRYLITVTGKKLTVTCSQNMNHEYMSWYRQDPGLGLRQIYYSMNVEVTDKGDVPEGYKVSRKEKRNFPLILESPSPNQTSLYFCASSPTGILAGANVLTFGAGSRLTVL.

The chain combines TRBV5-5 with TRBJ2-7; D call uncertain. V was pared by 2 bases and J by 2 bases, with 8 bases between. Germline CDR1 and CDR2: SGHKS and YYEKEE (reference sequence). The CDR3 covers 13 residues. Here the CDR3 DNA reads TGTGCCAGCAGCTTAACTTTTACCTACGAGCAGTACTTC. Its protein is CASSLTFTYEQYF.

The chain uses TRBV7-8 and TRBJ2-1, with 12 bases that match TRBD2. With V trimmed by 2 bases and J by 4 bases, 6 bases remained unmatched. Germline loops: CDR1 SGHVS, CDR2 FQNEAQ. The CDR3 is 17 residues long. This CDR3 is CASSLSSTSGRYNEQFF. Written as DNA, the CDR3 is TGTGCCAGCAGCTTAAGCTCAACTAGCGGGAGGTACAATGAGCAGTTCTTC.

V and J are TRBV15 and TRBJ2-1; D is unresolved. V dropped 2 bases and J dropped 9 bases, with 20 bases sitting between them. The germline V gene has CDR1 LNHNV and CDR2 YYDKDF (reference sequence). The CDR3 loop spans 16 amino acids. CDR3 nucleotide sequence: TGTGCCACCAGCAGAACCCCCCCGGGCCCCGGAACTGAGCAGTTCTTC. This codes for CATSRTPPGPGTEQFF.

The rearrangement links TRBV19 to TRBJ2-7, with D maybe TRBD1 (5 bases). Trimming took 4 bases from V and 3 from J, leaving 10 bases between them. The CDR3 runs to 13 residues. Per germline, CDR1 LNHDA and CDR2 SQIVND (reference sequence). In DNA form, the CDR3 reads TGTGCCAGTAGTAGGGGCAGAGACTACGAGCAGTACTTC. Amino acid sequence: CASSRGRDYEQYF.

The V and J genes are TRBV27 and TRBJ2-7; D gene ambiguous. V lost 4 bases, J lost 1 base, and 5 bases lay in between. Per the germline V gene, CDR1 is MNHEY and CDR2 is SMNVEV (reference sequence). The CDR3 totals 12 residues. CDR3 coding DNA: TGTGCCAGCAGTTCCCCTTCCTACGAGCAGTACTTC. This codes for CASSSPSYEQYF.

This clone was seen a few times. This sequence joins TRBV5-4 and TRBJ1-2; 9 bases fit TRBD1. CDR1 SGHNT and CDR2 YYREEE come from the germline V gene (reference sequence). Germline trimming cut 5 bases from V and 4 bases from J; bases unmatched to any gene: 6. The CDR3 is 14 amino acids. CDR3 nucleotide sequence: TGTGCCAGCAGACCCGGGACAGGGATCTATGGCTACACCTTC. Translated, it gives CASRPGTGIYGYTF. The full variable domain, completed using reference TRBV5-4 and TRBJ1-2, is ETGVTQSPTHLIKTRGQQVTLRCSSQSGHNTVSWYQQALGQGPQFIFQYYREEENGRGNFPPRFSGLQFPNYSSELNVNALELDDSALYLCASRPGTGIYGYTFGSGTRLTVV.

The V gene is TRBV7-6, the J gene TRBJ2-3; D perhaps matches TRBD2 (6 bases). Germline V gene sequence: CDR1 SGHVS, CDR2 FNYEAQ. The CDR3 covers 15 residues. V lost 0 bases and J lost 4, with 11 bases in between. The DNA of the CDR3 is TGTGCCAGCAGCTTAGCGGGAGGATCCCCAGATACGCAGTATTTT. Translating gives CASSLAGGSPDTQYF.

This clone is a singleton in its sample. The rearrangement uses TRBV6-1 and TRBJ2-5; 9 nucleotides align to TRBD2. This CDR3 has 14 amino acids. V was clipped by 4 bases and J by 9 bases; unmatched bases: 9. Germline values: CDR1 MNHNS, CDR2 SASEGT. DNA of the CDR3: TGTGCCAGCAGTGCTAGCGGGACCTCATCGGCCCAGTACTTC. Translating gives CASSASGTSSAQYF.

V is TRBV2 and J is TRBJ2-2; 7 positions match TRBD1. CDR1 is SNHLY and CDR2 is FYNNEI in the germline V gene. After removal of 5 bases from V and 0 bases from J, the junction contained 3 bases not matched to a gene. The CDR3 totals 15 residues. CDR3 amino acids: CASSRQGANTGELFF. The CDR3 DNA reads as TGTGCCAGCAGTAGACAGGGCGCGAACACCGGGGAGCTGTTTTTT.

The chain combines TRBV7-2 with TRBJ2-1; the D is unclear. V gave up 1 base and J gave up 5 bases, with 9 bases separating them. The germline CDR1 and CDR2 sequences are SGHTA and FQGNSA. This CDR3 contains 14 residues. This CDR3 reads CASSLVYRDNEQFF. CDR3 DNA: TGTGCCAGCAGCTTAGTTTACCGAGACAATGAGCAGTTCTTC.

The rearrangement joins TRBV18 to TRBJ2-3, with 12 bases that match TRBD2. The J segment lost 4 bases and the V segment lost 3 bases, leaving 8 bases of the junction unmatched. Germline V gene lookup returns CDR1 KGHSH and CDR2 LQKENI. The CDR3 is 17 residues long. The CDR3 sequence is CASSPGTSGFGADTQYF. CDR3 in DNA: TGTGCCAGCTCACCCGGGACTAGCGGGTTTGGGGCAGATACGCAGTATTTT. Combining the CDR3 with reference TRBV18 and TRBJ2-3 gives the whole variable domain NAGVMQNPRHLVRRRGQEARLRCSPMKGHSHVYWYRQLPEEGLKFMVYLQKENIIDESGMPKERFSAEFPKEGPSILRIQQVVRGDSAAYFCASSPGTSGFGADTQYFGPGTRLTVL.

This clone has a handful of counts. This chain connects TRBV4-1 to TRBJ2-2, with D possibly being TRBD2 (6 bases). CDR3 size: 16 residues. V shed 1 base and J shed 5 bases, with 14 bases lying between them. Germline V lookup: CDR1 MGHRA, CDR2 YSYEKL. The CDR3 here is CASSQATGVGTGELFF. The CDR3 DNA sequence: TGCGCCAGCAGCCAAGCGACGGGAGTGGGAACCGGGGAGCTGTTTTTT.

The CDR3 DNA reads TGTGCCATCAGTGAGAGTACAGTGGACACTTTGGGCACTGAAGCTTTCTTT. As protein: CAISESTVDTLGTEAFF. The genes are TRBV10-3 and TRBJ1-1; D possibly corresponds to TRBD1 (5 bases). Trimming cost V 2 bases and J 4 bases, with 20 bases left between them. The CDR3 is made up of 17 amino acids. CDR1 is ENHRY, CDR2 SYGVKD, per germline.

The chain employs TRBV6-5 and TRBJ2-7; 8 bases align to TRBD2. Germline V gives CDR1 MNHEY, CDR2 SVGAGI. The trim removed 5 bases at V and 3 bases at J, leaving 6 bases unmatched. CDR3 length: 14 residues. The CDR3 region is CASSTTGTSYEQYF. The CDR3 DNA sequence: TGTGCCAGCAGTACAACCGGGACTAGCTACGAGCAGTACTTC.